The sequence of this T cell receptor beta chain was determined in a study of T cell responses to AZD1222 COVID-19 vaccine. Study at large: Doses given second, at about 4 or about 12 weeks, were pooled. The study, taken as a whole, reports: Possibly, clonal diversity was underestimated; donors were largely white British and included more females. The study reported that nearly half of spike-specific TCRs target unmutated variant regions.

In this sample, this clone turned up once. Its matching antigen is unknown. The junction had 21 bases not matched to a gene; V was cut back by 2 bases and J by 10 bases. This CDR3 is built from 20 residues. CDR1 and CDR2 from the germline V gene are MNHEY and SVGEGT. Some clones are missing from TCRdb's copy, which holds only in-frame ones; the method was immunoSEQ multiplex PCR. Of around 180,000 clones in the sample, almost 95% were seen once. This TCR was recovered from an adult in good health. The chain employs TRBV6-2 or TRBV6-3 and TRBJ2-1; TRBD2 matches 12 bases. The sequencing used peripheral blood, collected on day 0 of AZD1222 vaccination. The CDR3 nucleotides are TGTGCCAGCAGTTACGAGGGGCTAGCGGGAGGGCCGGCACCCTACAGGGAGCAGTTCTTC. Protein sequence: CASSYEGLAGGPAPYREQFF.